This TCR beta chain stems from a study of blood T cells in healthy people across ages. Per the germline V gene, CDR1 is DFQATT and CDR2 is SNEGSKA (reference sequence). The CDR3 extends over 13 amino acids. General study findings and limits: What prevented conclusive comparison of naive and antigen-experienced cells was that PBMCs were unsorted. Whereas aged donors had fewer naive CD4+ cells, long-lived donors had more of them and higher diversity.

As concerns this clonotype: What it recognizes is unknown. Its ends do not fully match the called genes, so a read error is possible.

A second PCR, run for roughly 7 to 12 cycles, used a sample-barcoded 5' primer plus a J-beta primer mix. Tagging of each cDNA molecule was performed by a template-switch adaptor with 12 random nucleotides. TCRdb called the 5' RACE reads again in MiXCR, with one record for every CDR3 protein. Here the sample spans hundreds of thousands of distinct CDR3 sequences, approximately 49% being singletons. The authors isolated at least 7 million PBMCs per sample. The material sequenced was blood. The chain links TRBV20-1 to TRBJ2-3, with no clear D. This clonotype was obtained from a man aged 25 to 40 in good health. The CDR3 loop reads CSSSRSITDTQYF. The CDR3 bases are TGCAGTTCTAGTCGGTCTATCACAGATACGCAGTATTTT.